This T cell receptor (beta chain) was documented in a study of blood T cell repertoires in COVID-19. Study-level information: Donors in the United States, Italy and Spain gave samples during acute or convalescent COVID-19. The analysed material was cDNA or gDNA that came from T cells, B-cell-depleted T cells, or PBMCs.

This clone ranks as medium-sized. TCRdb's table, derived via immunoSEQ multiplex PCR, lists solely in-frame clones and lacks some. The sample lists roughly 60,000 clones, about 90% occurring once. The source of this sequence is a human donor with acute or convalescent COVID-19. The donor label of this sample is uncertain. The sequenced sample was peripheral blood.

For the CDR3, the DNA is TGTGCCAGTAGTATAGCCTGGGCATCGGACACCGGGGAGCTGTTTTTT. This gives the protein CASSIAWASDTGELFF. This sequence joins TRBV19 and TRBJ2-2; no definite D call. CDR3 length: 16 amino acids. CDR1 and CDR2 from the germline V gene are LNHDA and SQIVND (reference sequence). V lost 1 base and J lost 3, with 12 bases in between.